This TCR beta chain was retrieved from a study of identical twins. Study-wide points: Possibly, invariant MAIT and iNKT cells partly confounded zero-insertion analyses. It was cross-sectional statistical analysis, not following the same donors, that the conclusions relied on.

This clonotype was found a few times. Its target is unknown. After template switching added a universal primer site, the resulting cDNA carried unique molecular identifiers. TCRdb fed the 5' RACE reads into MiXCR, producing one record per CDR3 protein. Among over 250,000 distinct CDR3 sequences, less than 9.5% were seen once, and the ten largest hold about 7.1%. The length of the CDR3 is 17 residues. The V and J ends lost 0 bases and 0 bases respectively, with 15 bases between them. Germline CDR1 and CDR2: ENHRY and SYGVKD. These sequences were also reported in another study, on yellow fever vaccine responses in identical twins.

This chain joins TRBV10-3 and TRBJ2-7, with D unclear. This sequence was found in a woman younger than 35 in good health. Sequenced material: CD8+ T cells sorted from blood. CDR3: CAISESPGVYSSYEQYF. The CDR3 coding sequence is TGTGCCATCAGTGAGTCGCCCGGTGTCTATAGCTCCTACGAGCAGTACTTC.